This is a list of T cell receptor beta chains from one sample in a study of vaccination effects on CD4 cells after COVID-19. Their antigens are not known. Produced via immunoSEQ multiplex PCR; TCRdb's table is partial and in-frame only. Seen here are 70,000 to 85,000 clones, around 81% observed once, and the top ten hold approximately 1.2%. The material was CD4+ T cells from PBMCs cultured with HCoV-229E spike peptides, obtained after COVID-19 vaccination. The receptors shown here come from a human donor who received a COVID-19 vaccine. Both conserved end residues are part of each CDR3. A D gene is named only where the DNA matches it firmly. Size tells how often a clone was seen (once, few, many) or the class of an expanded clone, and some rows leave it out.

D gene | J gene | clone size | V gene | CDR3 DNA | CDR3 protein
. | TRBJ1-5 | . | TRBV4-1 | TGCGCCAGCAGCGGCGTCAGGGGTAGCAATCAGCCCCAGCATTTT | CASSGVRGSNQPQHF
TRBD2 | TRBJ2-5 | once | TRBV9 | TGTGCCAGCAGCGTAGGGGGAGGGGACGGGGGGACCCAGTACTTC | CASSVGGGDGGTQYF
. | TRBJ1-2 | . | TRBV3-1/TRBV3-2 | TGTGCCAGCAGCCAAGGAGGGTATGGCTACACCTTC | CASSQGGYGYTF
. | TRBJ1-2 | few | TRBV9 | TGTGCCACCGGTGGGTACTATGGCTACACCTTC | CATGGYYGYTF
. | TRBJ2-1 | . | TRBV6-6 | TGTGCCAGCAGTTACTTCCAGGAGTACAATGAGCAGTTCTTC | CASSYFQEYNEQFF
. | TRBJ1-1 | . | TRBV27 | TGTGCCAGCAGTTTTCAAGGGGGCACTGAAGCTTTCTTT | CASSFQGGTEAFF
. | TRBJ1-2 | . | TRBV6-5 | TGTGCCAGTAAGAGGGAGGGGGGCTACACCTTC | CASKREGGYTF
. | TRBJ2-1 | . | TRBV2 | TGTGCCAGCAGTGAAATCCCCTACAATGAGCAGTTCTTC | CASSEIPYNEQFF
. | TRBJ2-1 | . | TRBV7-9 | TGTGCCAGCAGCTTAGCGCAAGTATCGAGCAATGAGCAGTTCTTC | CASSLAQVSSNEQFF
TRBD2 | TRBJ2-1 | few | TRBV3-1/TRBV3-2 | TGTGCCAGCAGCCGCGGACTAGATTCAAAGCAGTTCTTC | CASSRGLDSKQFF
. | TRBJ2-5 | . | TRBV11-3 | TGTGCCAGCAGCTTATACAGTCAAGAGACCCAGTACTTC | CASSLYSQETQYF
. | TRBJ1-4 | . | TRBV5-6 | TGTGCCAGCAGCTTGGCCCAAAGGTCGCGGGCTTCAACTAATGAAAAACTGTTTTTT | CASSLAQRSRASTNEKLFF